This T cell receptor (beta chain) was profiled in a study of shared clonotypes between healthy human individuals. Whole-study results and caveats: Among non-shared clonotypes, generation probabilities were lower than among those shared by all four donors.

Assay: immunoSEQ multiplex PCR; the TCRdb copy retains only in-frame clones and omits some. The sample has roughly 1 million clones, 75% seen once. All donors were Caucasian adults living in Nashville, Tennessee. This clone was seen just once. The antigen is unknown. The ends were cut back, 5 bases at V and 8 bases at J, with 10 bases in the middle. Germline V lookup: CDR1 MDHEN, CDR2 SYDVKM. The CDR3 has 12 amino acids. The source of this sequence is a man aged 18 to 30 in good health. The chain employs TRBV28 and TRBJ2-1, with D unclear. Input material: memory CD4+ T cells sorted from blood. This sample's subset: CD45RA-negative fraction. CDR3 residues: CASSIQADEQFF. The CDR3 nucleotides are TGTGCCAGCAGTATCCAGGCCGATGAGCAGTTCTTC.